Listed below are T cell receptor beta chains from one sample, sequenced in a study of cytomegalovirus exposure and HLA in healthy donors. Data came from immunoSEQ multiplex PCR; TCRdb stores just in-frame clones and leaves some out. This repertoire shows around 140,000 clones, roughly 89% found once; its top ten account for 4.5% to 6.5%. The sequenced material came from PBMCs. The receptor source for this set is a woman in her 30s in good health and CMV-seronegative. Both conserved end residues are part of each CDR3. Fields, in order: clone size, D gene, V gene, J gene, CDR3 DNA, CDR3 protein. A D gene is named only where the DNA matches it firmly. Size is stated for part of the rows, as once, few or many counts, or as a class when the clone is expanded.

-	-	TRBV28	TRBJ1-5	TGTGCCAGCGTGAGCTCCCATGCGGGGGGCTATCAGCCCCAGCATTTT	CASVSSHAGGYQPQHF
-	-	TRBV6-6	TRBJ2-3	TGTGCCAGCACTAAAGGCCGACTAGTCGCGCAGTATTTT	CASTKGRLVAQYF
-	TRBD1	TRBV7-6	TRBJ2-2	TGTGCCAGCAGCTTAGTCCACCCACAGGGGGCTACCGGGGAGCTGTTTTTT	CASSLVHPQGATGELFF
-	-	TRBV5-6	TRBJ2-3	TGTGCCAGCAGCTTCGACACCCGTTGGCCAGATACGCAGTATTTT	CASSFDTRWPDTQYF
-	TRBD1	TRBV10-3	TRBJ1-6	TGTGCCATTAGGGACAGGGGATATAATTCACCCCTCCACTTT	CAIRDRGYNSPLHF
-	TRBD1	TRBV19	TRBJ1-1	TGTGCCAGTAGTGTGACGGGACAGCTGAACACTGAAGCTTTCTTT	CASSVTGQLNTEAFF
-	-	TRBV29-1	TRBJ1-1	TGCAGCGTGCAGACAGGACAGAACACTGAAGCTTTCTTT	CSVQTGQNTEAFF
-	TRBD1	TRBV28	TRBJ1-1	TGTGCCAGCAACTCGAGACAGGGTAAGACTGAAGCTTTCTTT	CASNSRQGKTEAFF
-	TRBD1	TRBV27	TRBJ2-2	TGTGCCAGCAGTTTAAATAGGGACAGTTTTACCGGGGAGCTGTTTTTT	CASSLNRDSFTGELFF
-	TRBD1	TRBV19	TRBJ2-2	TGTGCCAGTAGGCCGACCGGGACAGGGAACACCGGGGAGCTGTTTTTT	CASRPTGTGNTGELFF
once	-	TRBV4-1	TRBJ2-7	TGCGCCAGCAGCCAACTGACATCCTACGAGCAGTACTTC	CASSQLTSYEQYF
once	TRBD2	TRBV11-2	TRBJ2-7	TGTGCCAGCAGCGGGGGGACTAGCGGGAGGGCGAATTCCGCGTACGAGCAGTACTTC	CASSGGTSGRANSAYEQYF
-	-	TRBV9	TRBJ1-2	TGTGCCAGCAGCGTAGCCAATTCCCTCGACAGCTATGGCTACACCTTC	CASSVANSLDSYGYTF
once	TRBD1	TRBV5-4	TRBJ1-5	TGTGCCAGCAGCTTGAGCGGGACAGGGGATCAACATTTT	CASSLSGTGDQHF
-	TRBD2	TRBV5-1	TRBJ2-3	TGCGCCAGCAGATCAGGACTAGCGGGAGGGAGCACAGATACGCAGTATTTT	CASRSGLAGGSTDTQYF
-	-	TRBV28	TRBJ2-7	TGTGCCAGCAATGATGGGGCCGGCGAGCAGTACTTC	CASNDGAGEQYF
-	-	TRBV19	TRBJ2-2	TGTGCCAGTAGCGTATTGAGGGCCACGAACACCGGGGAGCTGTTTTTT	CASSVLRATNTGELFF
once	TRBD1	TRBV2	TRBJ1-2	TGTGCCAGCAGTCCGGACAGGGAATATGGCTACACCTTC	CASSPDREYGYTF
few	TRBD1	TRBV5-4	TRBJ2-2	TGTGCCAGCAGCCGCACGGACAGGGATTACACCGGGGAGCTGTTTTTT	CASSRTDRDYTGELFF
-	TRBD2	TRBV29-1	TRBJ2-1	TGCAGCGCCACCCGGGGGGGTGAGCAGTTCTTC	CSATRGGEQFF
-	-	TRBV6-5	TRBJ1-1	TGTGCCAGCAGTTACACGGGGGGGTGGGCTGAAGCTTTCTTT	CASSYTGGWAEAFF
-	TRBD2	TRBV28	TRBJ2-3	TGTGCCAGCAGTCCTAGCGGGAGGGATAGCACAGATACGCAGTATTTT	CASSPSGRDSTDTQYF
-	TRBD1	TRBV28	TRBJ2-7	TGTGCCAGCAGTCCACCGGGACAGGGGGCTTACGAGCAGTACTTC	CASSPPGQGAYEQYF
-	-	TRBV6-5	TRBJ2-7	TGTGCCTCCAAAGCGGGTTTTGATATCTACGAGCAGTACTTC	CASKAGFDIYEQYF
-	-	TRBV5-1	TRBJ1-6	TGCGCCAGCAGCTTGGATGAAGGACAGATGCTGTTTTCACCCCTCCACTTT	CASSLDEGQMLFSPLHF
-	-	TRBV6-1	TRBJ1-3	TGTGCCAGCCGCGGCGGAGCCTCTGGAAACACCATATATTTT	CASRGGASGNTIYF
-	-	TRBV6-1	TRBJ2-5	TGTGCCAGCAAGAGGGCGCAGGGGGGAGAGACCCAGTACTTC	CASKRAQGGETQYF
-	-	TRBV7-9	TRBJ1-2	TGTGCCAGCAGCTTAAACGGACAGTCCTATGGCTACACCTTC	CASSLNGQSYGYTF
-	-	TRBV9	TRBJ1-1	TGTGCCAGCAGCCCGAGGGGGAATACTGAAGCTTTCTTT	CASSPRGNTEAFF
-	-	TRBV4-3	TRBJ1-5	TGCGCCAGCAGCCAAGACCCTGGGGCGCATCGTCAGCCCCAGCATTTT	CASSQDPGAHRQPQHF
-	TRBD2	TRBV11-2	TRBJ2-5	TGTGCCAGCAGCTTAGATCCCCTTCCAGCGGGGAAAGAGACCCAGTACTTC	CASSLDPLPAGKETQYF
-	-	TRBV29-1	TRBJ2-3	TGCAGCGTCCTACAGGGTTTTTCAGATACGCAGTATTTT	CSVLQGFSDTQYF
few	-	TRBV5-1	TRBJ1-6	TGCGCCAGCAGCTTGTCGGTTACAGTCGGATCACCCCTCCACTTT	CASSLSVTVGSPLHF
-	TRBD1	TRBV28	TRBJ1-6	TGTGCCAGCAGTTCCACCACAGGGGGCTATAATTCACCCCTCCACTTT	CASSSTTGGYNSPLHF
-	-	TRBV25-1	TRBJ2-2	TGTGCCAGCAGTGACCCACAGGGAGGGGGCGGGGAGCTGTTTTTT	CASSDPQGGGGELFF